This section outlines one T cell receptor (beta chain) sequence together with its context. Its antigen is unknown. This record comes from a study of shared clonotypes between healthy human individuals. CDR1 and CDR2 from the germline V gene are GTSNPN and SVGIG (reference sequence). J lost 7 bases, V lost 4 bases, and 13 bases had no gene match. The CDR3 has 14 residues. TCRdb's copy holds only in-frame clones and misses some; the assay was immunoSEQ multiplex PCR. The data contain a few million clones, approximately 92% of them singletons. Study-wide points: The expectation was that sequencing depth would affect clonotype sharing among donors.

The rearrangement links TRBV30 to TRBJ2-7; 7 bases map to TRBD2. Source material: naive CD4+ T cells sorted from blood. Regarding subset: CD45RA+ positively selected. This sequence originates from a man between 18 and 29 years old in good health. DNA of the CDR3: TGTGCCTGGAACTTGAGGTCCTTGGGGGGGGAGCAGTACTTC. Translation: CAWNLRSLGGEQYF. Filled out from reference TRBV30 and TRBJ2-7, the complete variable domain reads SQTIHQWPATLVQPVGSPLSLECTVEGTSNPNLYWYRQAAGRGLQLLFYSVGIGQISSEVPQNLSASRPQDRQFILSSKKLLLSDSGFYLCAWNLRSLGGEQYFGPGTRLTVT.